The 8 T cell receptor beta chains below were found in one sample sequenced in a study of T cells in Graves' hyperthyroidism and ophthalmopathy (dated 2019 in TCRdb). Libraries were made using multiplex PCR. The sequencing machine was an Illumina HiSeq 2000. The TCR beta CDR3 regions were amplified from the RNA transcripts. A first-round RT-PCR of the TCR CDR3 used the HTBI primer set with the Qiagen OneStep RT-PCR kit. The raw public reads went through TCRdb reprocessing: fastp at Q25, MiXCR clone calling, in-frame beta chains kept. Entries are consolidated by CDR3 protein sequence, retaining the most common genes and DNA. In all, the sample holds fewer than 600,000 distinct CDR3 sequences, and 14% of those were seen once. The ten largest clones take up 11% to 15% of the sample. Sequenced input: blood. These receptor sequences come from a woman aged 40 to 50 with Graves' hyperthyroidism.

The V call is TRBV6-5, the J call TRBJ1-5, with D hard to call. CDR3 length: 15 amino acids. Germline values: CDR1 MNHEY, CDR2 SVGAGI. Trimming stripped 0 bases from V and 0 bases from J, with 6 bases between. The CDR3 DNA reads TGTGCCAGCAGTTACTCGAGTTATAGCAATCAGCCCCAGCATTTT. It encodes CASSYSSYSNQPQHF.

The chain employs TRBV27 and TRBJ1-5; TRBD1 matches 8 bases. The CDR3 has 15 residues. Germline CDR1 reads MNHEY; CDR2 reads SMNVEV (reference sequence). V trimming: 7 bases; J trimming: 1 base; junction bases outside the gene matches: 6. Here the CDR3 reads CASKDRVVSNQPQHF. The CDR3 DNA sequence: TGTGCCAGCAAGGACAGGGTGGTCAGCAATCAGCCCCAGCATTTT.

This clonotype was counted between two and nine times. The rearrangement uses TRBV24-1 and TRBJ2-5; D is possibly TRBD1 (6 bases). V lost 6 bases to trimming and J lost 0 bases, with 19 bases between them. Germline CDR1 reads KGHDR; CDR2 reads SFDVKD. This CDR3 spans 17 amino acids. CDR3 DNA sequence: TGTGCCACCAGTCAACCTACCGGGACAACCGACCAAGAGACCCAGTACTTC. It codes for CATSQPTGTTDQETQYF.

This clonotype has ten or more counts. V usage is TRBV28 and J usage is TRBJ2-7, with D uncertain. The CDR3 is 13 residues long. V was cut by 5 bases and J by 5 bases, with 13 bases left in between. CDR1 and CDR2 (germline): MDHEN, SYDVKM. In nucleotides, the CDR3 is TGTGCCAGCAGTCTCTCTCGGGCAAACGAGCAGTACTTC. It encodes CASSLSRANEQYF.

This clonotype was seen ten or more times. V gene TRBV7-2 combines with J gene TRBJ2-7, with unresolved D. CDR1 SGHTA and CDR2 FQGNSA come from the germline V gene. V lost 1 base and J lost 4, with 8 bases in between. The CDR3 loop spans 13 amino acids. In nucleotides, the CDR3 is TGTGCCAGCAGCTTAGGTTACCTTTACGAGCAGTACTTC. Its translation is CASSLGYLYEQYF.

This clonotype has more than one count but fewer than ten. Here the CDR3 DNA reads TGCAGTGCAAGTAGAGACACCATATATTTT. Translating gives CSASRDTIYF. This rearrangement joins TRBV20-1 to TRBJ1-3; D is unresolved. CDR1 and CDR2 (germline): DFQATT, SNEGSKA (reference sequence). Trimming shortened V by 6 bases and J by 8 bases, and 8 bases separated the two germline ends. The CDR3 runs to 10 residues.

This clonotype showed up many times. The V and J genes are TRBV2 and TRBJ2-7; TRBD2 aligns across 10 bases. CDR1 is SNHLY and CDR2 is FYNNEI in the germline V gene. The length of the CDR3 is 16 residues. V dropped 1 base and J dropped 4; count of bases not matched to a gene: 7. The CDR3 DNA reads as TGTGCCAGCAGTGAAGATTGGCCTAGCGGGAGTTACGAGCAGTACTTC. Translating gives CASSEDWPSGSYEQYF.

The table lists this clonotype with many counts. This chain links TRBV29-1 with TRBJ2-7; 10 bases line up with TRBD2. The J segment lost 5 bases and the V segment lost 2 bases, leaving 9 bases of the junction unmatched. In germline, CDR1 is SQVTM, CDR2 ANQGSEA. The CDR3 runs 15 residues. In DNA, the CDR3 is TGCAGCGTTGAAACGGTAGCGGGAGGAAGGAACGAGCAGTACTTC. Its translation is CSVETVAGGRNEQYF.